Detailed here is one T cell receptor (beta chain). Its specificity is unknown. V was clipped by 0 bases and J by 5 bases, with 19 bases between them. The germline gives CDR1 SGHNT, CDR2 YENEEA. The CDR3 is 18 amino acids. This sample was taken from a study of vaccination and CD4 T cells after COVID-19. On the study more broadly: Median time from second vaccine dose to sampling was about 70 days (14 to 241).

The treatment here: roughly 10-day PBMC culture with coronavirus spike peptide pools or control peptides (ViraFEST assay). According to the study, CD4+ T cells from the unexposed donor were gathered ahead of the COVID-19 pandemic (2011-2018). The authors cultured two million PBMCs per well with 10 IU/ml IL-2 and about 10 ug/ml peptide pools. Fresh IL-2 medium was used to replace half of the medium on days 3 and 7. The Oncomine TCR Beta short-read assay was what sequenced the DNA obtained from cultured CD4+ T cells. Researchers extracted genomic DNA from CD4+ T cells that had been cultured. TCRdb independently ran MiXCR on the PCR reads; one entry per CDR3 protein. Among 9,000 to 10,000 distinct CDR3 sequences, over 25% were seen once, and the ten largest hold roughly 25%.

This chain connects TRBV11-3 to TRBJ2-2, with a tentative D call TRBD2 (5 bases). The source of this sequence is a human donor in good health. The specimen was CD4+ T cells from blood, cultured in vitro. The CDR3 coding sequence is TGTGCCAGCAGCTTAGATCGTTGGGAGTCCCCTGGGACCGGGGAGCTGTTTTTT. Translating gives CASSLDRWESPGTGELFF.